This section outlines one T cell receptor beta chain sequence together with its context. The entry originates in a study of blood T cell repertoires in COVID-19. Study context: Italy, Spain and the United States were the sources of the convalescent and acute COVID-19 samples. PBMCs, B-cell-depleted T cells, or T cells provided the cDNA or gDNA that made up the material.

The J segment lost 9 bases and the V segment lost 4 bases, leaving 5 bases of the junction unmatched. Germline CDR1 is SGHTA and CDR2 is FQGTGA. The CDR3 covers 14 residues. Methods used by the authors: For nucleated cells, counts were estimated from reference gene primer amplification. The method was immunoSEQ multiplex PCR; TCRdb's version includes in-frame clones alone and lacks a portion of them. V and J calls and clone size are those listed in that table; D and trimming were worked out from the DNA. The repertoire includes 200,000 to 250,000 clones, under 95% of them detected once, and more than 0.95% sits in the top ten.

The specimen was peripheral blood. This TCR derives from a man aged 30 to 45 with acute or convalescent COVID-19. V and J are TRBV7-3 and TRBJ2-1, with TRBD2 identical over 11 bases. CDR3 nucleotides: TGTGCCAGCAGCTCCGGGACTAGCGGAAGTGAGCAGTTCTTC. Protein sequence: CASSSGTSGSEQFF.